The T cell receptor (beta chain) under discussion was sequenced for a study of T cell responses to AZD1222 COVID-19 vaccine. Clones were read by immunoSEQ multiplex PCR, and TCRdb kept only the in-frame ones, dropping some. The sample records 100,000 to 150,000 clones, around 90% being singletons. V was clipped by 3 bases and J by 1 base, with 6 bases between them. Germline lookup yields CDR1 SEHNR and CDR2 FQNEAQ (reference sequence). The CDR3 has 14 amino acids. On this clone itself: Its specificity is unknown.

Notes on the study in general: Nearly half of the spike-specific TCRs reportedly recognize variant regions that carry no mutations. Following two doses of AZD1222, Spike-specific TCR breadth and depth rose.

The specimen was peripheral blood, collected on day 0 of AZD1222 vaccination. The J gene is TRBJ2-2, the V gene TRBV7-9; no reliable D call. This clonotype originated in an adult in good health. The CDR3 loop is CASSFQRNTGELFF. DNA for the CDR3: TGTGCCAGCAGCTTCCAGAGGAACACCGGGGAGCTGTTTTTT.